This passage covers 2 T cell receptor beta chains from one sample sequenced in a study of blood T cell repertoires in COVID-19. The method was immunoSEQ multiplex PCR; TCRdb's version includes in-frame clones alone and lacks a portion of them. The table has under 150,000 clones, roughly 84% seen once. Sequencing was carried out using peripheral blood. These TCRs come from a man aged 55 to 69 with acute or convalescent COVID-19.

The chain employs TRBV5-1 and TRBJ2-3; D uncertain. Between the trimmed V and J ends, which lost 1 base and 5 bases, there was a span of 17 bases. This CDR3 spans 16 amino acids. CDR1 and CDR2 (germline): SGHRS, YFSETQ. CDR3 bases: TGCGCCAGCAGCTTGAGGAGCGAACCCTGGAGAGATACGCAGTATTTT. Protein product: CASSLRSEPWRDTQYF.

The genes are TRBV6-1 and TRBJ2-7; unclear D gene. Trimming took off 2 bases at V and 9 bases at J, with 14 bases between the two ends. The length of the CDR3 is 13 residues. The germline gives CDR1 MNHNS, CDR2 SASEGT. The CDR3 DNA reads TGTGCCAGCAGTGAAATCAGAGGCCTGAGGCAGTACTTC. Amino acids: CASSEIRGLRQYF.